This is a list of T cell receptor beta chains from one sample in a study of CD8 T cells in Susac syndrome. MiXCR, run by TCRdb on the immunoSEQ multiplex PCR reads, gives a single entry per CDR3 protein. Among some 77,000 distinct CDR3 sequences listed, 93% were seen once. Sequencing was carried out using CD4+ T cells from PBMCs. The receptors here all came from a human donor with Susac syndrome. The CDR3 runs from the conserved cysteine through the conserved F or W. The D gene is left open where the match is weak. Clone size is not always given. Where it is, it says once, few, many or a class for expanded clones.

TRBV20-1	TRBJ2-1	.	.	CSARKPGTLLGGTYNEQFF	TGCAGTGCTAGAAAACCCGGGACCCTACTAGGTGGGACCTACAATGAGCAGTTCTTC
TRBV14	TRBJ1-5	.	.	CASSQAVDRPQHF	TGTGCCAGCAGCCAAGCAGTGGACCGGCCCCAGCATTTT
TRBV20-1	TRBJ2-3	.	.	CSARASTDTQYF	TGCAGCGCACGTGCTAGCACAGATACGCAGTATTTT
TRBV15	TRBJ1-5	once	TRBD1	CATRPGTGDFRNQPQHF	TGTGCCACCCGCCCGGGGACAGGGGATTTTCGCAATCAGCCCCAGCATTTT
TRBV20-1	TRBJ1-5	.	.	CSARDHRRGNQPQHF	TGCAGTGCTAGAGATCACAGGAGGGGCAATCAGCCCCAGCATTTT
TRBV18	TRBJ2-7	.	TRBD1	CASSPGTGKTYEQYF	TGTGCCAGCTCACCCGGGACAGGAAAAACCTACGAGCAGTACTTC
TRBV7-2	TRBJ1-5	.	.	CASSPVNFGGQPQHF	TGTGCCAGCAGCCCCGTTAACTTCGGGGGTCAGCCCCAGCATTTT
TRBV7-3	TRBJ2-1	.	TRBD2	CASSLVDSAGGKYNEQFF	TGTGCCAGCAGCTTAGTTGACTCAGCGGGAGGGAAATACAATGAGCAGTTCTTC
TRBV4-3	TRBJ2-3	.	TRBD2	CASSQEAFYGGRLDTQYF	TGCGCCAGCAGCCAAGAGGCGTTTTATGGCGGGAGATTAGATACGCAGTATTTT
TRBV13	TRBJ2-6	.	.	CASSLGRGARGANVLTF	TGTGCCAGCAGCTTAGGCCGGGGGGCGCGGGGGGCCAACGTCCTGACTTTC
TRBV5-1	TRBJ2-3	.	TRBD2	CASSLSSLAADTQYF	TGCGCCAGCAGCCTTAGTTCCCTAGCGGCGGATACGCAGTATTTT
TRBV10-3	TRBJ2-3	.	.	CAIGGSATDTQYF	TGTGCCATCGGGGGTAGCGCCACAGATACGCAGTATTTT
TRBV6-6	TRBJ2-3	.	.	CASIYGTSIDTQYF	TGTGCCAGCATTTACGGGACTTCTATAGATACGCAGTATTTT
TRBV5-4	TRBJ2-3	once	.	CASSLANGGDTQYF	TGTGCCAGCAGCTTGGCCAACGGGGGAGATACGCAGTATTTT
TRBV7-9	TRBJ2-7	.	.	CASSSGPGRAATYEQYF	TGTGCCAGCAGCTCGGGACCCGGGCGAGCGGCCACCTACGAGCAGTACTTC
TRBV3-1	TRBJ2-7	few	TRBD1	CASSLKATGREQYF	TGTGCCAGCAGCCTTAAGGCGACAGGGCGGGAGCAGTACTTC
TRBV12-3/TRBV12-4	TRBJ2-7	.	.	CASSYTPYEQYF	TGTGCCAGCAGTTACACCCCTTACGAGCAGTACTTC
TRBV11-2	TRBJ2-3	.	.	CASSPLDSSTDTQYF	TGTGCCAGCAGCCCCTTGGACTCTAGCACAGATACGCAGTATTTT
TRBV6-2/TRBV6-3	TRBJ2-3	.	TRBD2	CASSYSTREDLTDTQYF	TGTGCCAGCAGTTACTCAACACGGGAGGACCTCACAGATACGCAGTATTTT
TRBV27	TRBJ2-1	.	TRBD2	CASSLWYSGEYNEQFF	TGTGCCAGCAGTTTATGGTACAGCGGGGAATACAATGAGCAGTTCTTC
TRBV1	TRBJ1-5	.	.	CTSSLPDRTGGQSAQHF	TGCACCAGCAGCCTACCTGACCGGACAGGTGGACAATCAGCCCAGCATTTT
TRBV6-5	TRBJ1-2	.	.	CASSYLPGSQGYGYTF	TGTGCCAGCAGTTACCTTCCAGGGTCCCAGGGCTATGGCTACACCTTC
TRBV3-1	TRBJ1-5	.	.	CASSQAFAPHQPQHF	TGTGCCAGCAGCCAGGCTTTTGCGCCCCATCAGCCCCAGCATTTT
TRBV3-1	TRBJ1-4	.	.	CASSSRGIEKLFF	TGTGCCAGCAGCTCCAGGGGAATTGAAAAACTGTTTTTT
TRBV6-2/TRBV6-3	TRBJ2-3	.	.	CASSYEGKADTQYF	TGTGCCAGCAGTTACGAGGGGAAAGCAGATACGCAGTATTTT
TRBV10-3	TRBJ2-5	.	.	CAISEDPFPGTQYF	TGTGCCATCAGTGAGGACCCCTTTCCGGGGACCCAGTACTTC
TRBV12-3/TRBV12-4	TRBJ2-1	.	TRBD2	CASSLALLAGGNEQFF	TGTGCCAGCAGTTTAGCGCTACTAGCGGGGGGAAATGAGCAGTTCTTC
TRBV28	TRBJ1-5	.	.	CASSFGLSLAQHF	TGTGCCAGCAGTTTCGGACTTTCTTTAGCCCAGCATTTT
TRBV28	TRBJ1-5	.	.	CASSLLSPGGGRQPQHF	TGTGCCAGCAGTTTGCTGTCCCCGGGTGGGGGGCGGCAGCCCCAGCATTTT
TRBV20-1	TRBJ2-6	.	.	CSASEGSGANVLTF	TGCAGTGCTAGCGAGGGCTCTGGGGCCAACGTCCTGACTTTC
TRBV7-2	TRBJ2-7	.	TRBD1	CASSLRGGGQGNPYEQYF	TGTGCCAGCAGCTTAAGGGGCGGGGGACAGGGAAACCCCTACGAGCAGTACTTC
TRBV14	TRBJ2-7	.	.	CASSSLNSYEQYF	TGTGCCAGCAGCTCCCTCAACTCCTACGAGCAGTACTTC
TRBV4-2	TRBJ2-1	few	TRBD2	CASSPQGLAGGVDEQFF	TGTGCCAGCAGCCCCCAAGGACTAGCGGGAGGTGTCGATGAGCAGTTCTTC
TRBV6-2/TRBV6-3	TRBJ1-5	once	TRBD1	CASSLTGVSNQPQHF	TGTGCCAGCAGTCTGACAGGGGTGAGCAATCAGCCCCAGCATTTT